Listed here are 32 T cell receptor beta chains from one sample, sequenced in a study of T cells in Graves' hyperthyroidism and ophthalmopathy. What was amplified from RNA transcripts were TCR beta CDR3 regions. The primer set for the first-round RT-PCR of the TCR CDR3 was HTBI. TCRdb analysed the multiplex PCR reads with MiXCR anew, one entry per CDR3 protein. The table has about 400,000 distinct CDR3 sequences, around 15% seen once. Specimen: blood. Source of these receptors: a man aged 18 to 30 with Graves' ophthalmopathy.

This clonotype came up many times. The V and J genes are TRBV11-2 and TRBJ2-7; 7 positions match TRBD1. The trim removed 5 bases at V and 0 bases at J, leaving 4 bases unmatched. CDR1 SGHAT and CDR2 FQNNGV come from the germline V gene. This CDR3 has 14 amino acids. CDR3 sequence (DNA): TGTGCCAGCAGCACAGACAGGGACTCCTACGAGCAGTACTTC. This gives the protein CASSTDRDSYEQYF.

This clonotype was seen at least ten times. The chain employs TRBV12-3 or TRBV12-4 and TRBJ2-1, with TRBD2 matching over 9 bases. This CDR3 region has 15 residues. The V segment lost 6 bases and the J segment 4 bases; nucleotides outside the gene matches: 7. The CDR3 DNA reads as TGTGCCAGCAGCCTTAGCGCGGGGGGGTACAATGAGCAGTTCTTC. Residues: CASSLSAGGYNEQFF.

The CDR3 region is CSGDSPPGYTF. CDR3 sequence (DNA): TGCAGCGGTGACAGCCCACCTGGCTACACCTTC. V usage is TRBV29-1 and J usage is TRBJ1-2; D is possibly TRBD1 (5 bases). The V gene lost 7 bases and the J gene lost 7 bases, with 13 bases spanning the gap. The CDR3 contains 11 residues. Germline loops: CDR1 SQVTM, CDR2 ANQGSEA. The complete variable domain, with remaining parts taken from reference TRBV29-1 and TRBJ1-2, reads SAVISQKPSRDICQRGTSLTIQCQVDSQVTMMFWYRQQPGQSLTLIATANQGSEATYESGFVIDKFPISRPNLTFSTLTVSNMSPEDSSIYLCSGDSPPGYTFGSGTRLTVV.

This clonotype was recorded at least ten times. The V and J genes are TRBV3-1 and TRBJ2-1; D might be TRBD1 or TRBD2, each matching 6 bases. This CDR3 has 14 residues. CDR1 LGHDT and CDR2 YNNKEL come from the germline V gene (reference sequence). Between the trimmed V and J ends, which lost 8 bases and 3 bases, there was a span of 14 bases. The DNA for the CDR3 is TGTGCCAGCGGGGACGGAGGGGGCTACAATGAGCAGTTCTTC. Translated, it gives CASGDGGGYNEQFF.

This clonotype was counted a few times. The chain links TRBV6-4 to TRBJ2-1, with TRBD1 matching over 9 bases. This CDR3 has 17 residues. The germline V gene encodes CDR1 MRHNA and CDR2 SNTAGT. The V gene end was trimmed by 2 bases and the J gene end by 4 bases; junction bases not matched to a gene: 9. DNA of the CDR3: TGTGCCAGCAGTGACGCACTCCGACAGGGGGGATACAATGAGCAGTTCTTC. Translated, it gives CASSDALRQGGYNEQFF.

The chain carries TRBV4-1 and TRBJ1-2; no definite D call. The V gene's germline CDR1 is MGHRA and CDR2 YSYEKL. This CDR3 is 14 amino acids long. V gave up 4 bases and J gave up 6 bases, with 15 bases separating them. The CDR3: CASSPTVESDGYTF. The DNA of the CDR3 is TGCGCCAGCAGCCCAACCGTGGAGAGCGATGGCTACACCTTC.

This clonotype was found many times. The V gene is TRBV2, the J gene TRBJ2-7; 7 bases are a match to TRBD2. V dropped 6 bases and J dropped 6; count of bases not matched to a gene: 11. The CDR3 totals 14 residues. The germline V gene encodes CDR1 SNHLY and CDR2 FYNNEI. The CDR3 protein is CASRIRSGKPEQYF. CDR3 in DNA: TGTGCCAGCAGGATCCGCAGCGGGAAACCCGAGCAGTACTTC.

The chain couples TRBV5-4 to TRBJ2-5; D is unresolved. V was clipped by 0 bases and J by 6 bases, with 12 bases between them. The CDR3 is 14 amino acids. Germline V gene lookup returns CDR1 SGHNT and CDR2 YYREEE (reference sequence). The CDR3, as DNA: TGTGCCAGCAGCTTGGAAAGCTCAGTGAAGACCCAGTACTTC. It specifies CASSLESSVKTQYF. The full variable domain, completed using reference TRBV5-4 and TRBJ2-5, is ETGVTQSPTHLIKTRGQQVTLRCSSQSGHNTVSWYQQALGQGPQFIFQYYREEENGRGNFPPRFSGLQFPNYSSELNVNALELDDSALYLCASSLESSVKTQYFGPGTRLLVL.

The sample holds a few counts of this clonotype. CDR3 sequence (DNA): TGTGCCACCTGGGACAACACCGGGGAGCTGTTTTTT. Translated, it gives CATWDNTGELFF. The chain carries TRBV10-3 and TRBJ2-2; either TRBD1 or TRBD2 may fit D (5 bases each). The CDR3 is 12 amino acids. Trimming took off 10 bases at V and 2 bases at J, with 8 bases between the two ends. The germline V gene encodes CDR1 ENHRY and CDR2 SYGVKD.

The chain uses TRBV3-1 and TRBJ2-2; D is ambiguous. Germline V gene lookup returns CDR1 LGHDT and CDR2 YNNKEL (reference sequence). The ends were cut back, 4 bases at V and 5 bases at J, with 11 bases in the middle. This CDR3 spans 14 amino acids. The CDR3 loop reads CASSPLAETGELFF. For the CDR3, the DNA is TGTGCCAGCAGCCCACTGGCTGAGACCGGGGAGCTGTTTTTT.

The chain uses TRBV7-9 and TRBJ1-3, with D maybe TRBD1 (5 bases). V was pared by 1 base and J by 0 bases, with 7 bases between. The CDR3 is made up of 15 amino acids. In germline, CDR1 is SEHNR, CDR2 FQNEAQ (reference sequence). CDR3 nucleotide sequence: TGTGCCAGCAGCTTAGACGGGACCTCTGGAAACACCATATATTTT. The encoded protein is CASSLDGTSGNTIYF.

On this clonotype itself: This clone may be a read error of a much larger clone one base away. The chain has TRBV5-1 and TRBJ1-2; possibly TRBD1 for D (5 bases). V was cut by 4 bases and J by 5 bases, with 12 bases left in between. Looked up from germline, CDR1 is SGHRS and CDR2 is YFSETQ. The CDR3 sequence is 13 residues long. The CDR3 loop reads CASSLRTPYGYTF. The CDR3 DNA reads as TGCGCCAGCAGCCTCAGGACACCTTATGGCTACACCTTC.

This clonotype was recorded a few times. V gene TRBV5-4 combines with J gene TRBJ2-1; D is uncertain. The CDR3 is 12 amino acids. Trimming removed 4 bases from V and 7 bases from J, with 9 bases in between. CDR1 is SGHNT, CDR2 YYREEE, per germline (reference sequence). The CDR3 here is CASSEISNEQFF. In DNA form, the CDR3 reads TGTGCCAGCAGCGAAATCTCGAATGAGCAGTTCTTC. Using reference TRBV5-4 and TRBJ2-1 for the parts outside the CDR3, the full variable domain is ETGVTQSPTHLIKTRGQQVTLRCSSQSGHNTVSWYQQALGQGPQFIFQYYREEENGRGNFPPRFSGLQFPNYSSELNVNALELDDSALYLCASSEISNEQFFGPGTRLTVL.

This clonotype was observed many times. The chain combines TRBV7-6 with TRBJ2-7; TRBD2 agrees at 8 bases. The length of the CDR3 is 15 residues. The ends lost 7 bases at V and 7 bases at J; junction bases unmatched: 15. Germline V gene sequence: CDR1 SGHVS, CDR2 FNYEAQ. This chain's CDR3 is CASTPREGVRREQYF. CDR3 DNA sequence: TGTGCCAGCACCCCCCGGGAGGGGGTAAGGCGGGAGCAGTACTTC.

This chain connects TRBV10-3 to TRBJ2-1; 13 bases fit TRBD2. V was clipped by 2 bases and J by 10 bases; unmatched bases: 5. Germline V CDR1 and CDR2: ENHRY, SYGVKD. The CDR3 has 15 amino acids. The CDR3 sequence is CAISEGLAGVYEQFF. The CDR3 DNA is TGTGCCATCAGTGAGGGACTAGCGGGAGTATACGAGCAGTTCTTC.

This clonotype was seen ten or more times. The V gene is TRBV30, the J gene TRBJ1-4; D uncertain. The ends were cut back, 2 bases at V and 7 bases at J, with 8 bases in the middle. This CDR3 has 12 amino acids. In germline, CDR1 is GTSNPN, CDR2 SVGIG (reference sequence). CDR3 amino acids: CAWSRESEKLFF. DNA for the CDR3: TGTGCCTGGAGTCGGGAGAGTGAAAAACTGTTTTTT. The whole variable domain, remainder taken from reference TRBV30 and TRBJ1-4, is SQTIHQWPATLVQPVGSPLSLECTVEGTSNPNLYWYRQAAGRGLQLLFYSVGIGQISSEVPQNLSASRPQDRQFILSSKKLLLSDSGFYLCAWSRESEKLFFGSGTQLSVL.

The sample holds many counts of this clonotype. This chain joins TRBV12-3 or TRBV12-4 and TRBJ2-3, with D possibly matching TRBD1 (6 bases). Deletions cut 5 bases from V and 4 bases from J, with 13 bases between. CDR3 size: 14 residues. The CDR3 sequence: CASSLQGWADTQYF. In DNA form, the CDR3 reads TGTGCCAGCAGTCTACAGGGCTGGGCAGATACGCAGTATTTT.

This clonotype was counted ten times or more. This chain connects TRBV12-3 or TRBV12-4 to TRBJ1-5; D is undetermined. V was cut by 6 bases and J by 3 bases, with 6 bases left in between. CDR3 length: 12 residues. DNA of the CDR3: TGTGCCAGCAGGCGGGCCAATCAGCCCCAGCATTTT. Protein sequence: CASRRANQPQHF.

This clonotype was found many times. The CDR3 is CSAKTGEAKETQYF. The DNA for the CDR3 is TGCAGTGCCAAGACAGGGGAGGCCAAAGAGACCCAGTACTTC. V usage is TRBV20-1 and J usage is TRBJ2-5; 8 bases fit TRBD1. CDR3 size: 14 residues. CDR1 and CDR2 from the germline V gene are DFQATT and SNEGSKA (reference sequence). The ends lost 6 bases at V and 3 bases at J; junction bases unmatched: 9.

As concerns this clonotype: This may arise from a read error, as a much more abundant clone is one base away. The rearrangement uses TRBV5-4 and TRBJ2-1; 7 nucleotides align to TRBD1. J lost 2 bases, V lost 7 bases, and 6 bases had no gene match. Germline V lookup: CDR1 SGHNT, CDR2 YYREEE (reference sequence). The length of the CDR3 is 14 residues. CDR3: CASARDSTYNEQFF. The CDR3 DNA reads as TGTGCCAGCGCCCGGGACAGCACCTACAATGAGCAGTTCTTC.

The J gene is TRBJ2-7, the V gene TRBV10-2; D is perhaps TRBD1 (7 bases). CDR3 length: 14 residues. In germline, CDR1 is WSHSY, CDR2 SAAADI. The ends were cut back, 4 bases at V and 7 bases at J, with 17 bases in the middle. This chain's CDR3 is CASSGRGGGKEQYF. DNA for the CDR3: TGCGCCAGCAGTGGTCGTGGAGGGGGCAAGGAGCAGTACTTC.

This clonotype has just a few counts. The chain combines TRBV20-1 with TRBJ1-2; the match to TRBD1 covers 8 bases. The CDR3 has 15 amino acids. Germline CDR1 DFQATT, CDR2 SNEGSKA (reference sequence). V lost 3 bases to trimming and J lost 4 bases; unmatched junction nucleotides: 10. The CDR3 sequence: CSASRIQGGGYGYTF. The DNA of the CDR3 is TGCAGTGCTAGTCGAATACAGGGGGGAGGCTATGGCTACACCTTC.

This clonotype occurred many times. The chain joins TRBV27 to TRBJ2-7; possibly TRBD1 for D (5 bases). In germline, CDR1 is MNHEY, CDR2 SMNVEV (reference sequence). The CDR3 covers 15 residues. V lost 5 bases to trimming and J lost 4 bases, with 18 bases between them. This CDR3 reads CASSRKDIGPYEQYF. The CDR3, as DNA: TGTGCCAGCAGTCGGAAGGACATCGGTCCTTACGAGCAGTACTTC.

This clonotype has a count of ten or more. The chain links TRBV3-1 to TRBJ1-4, with 8 bases lining up with TRBD1. V shed 0 bases and J 7 bases; nucleotides not matched to a gene: 7. CDR3 size: 16 residues. Germline V CDR1 and CDR2: LGHDT, YNNKEL (reference sequence). CDR3 DNA: TGTGCCAGCAGCCAAGAGGGACAGGATGTGAGTGAAAAACTGTTTTTT. This codes for CASSQEGQDVSEKLFF.

This clonotype has ten or more counts. This rearrangement joins TRBV11-2 to TRBJ2-1; D may be TRBD1 (6 bases). The length of the CDR3 is 13 residues. V shed 4 bases and J shed 9 bases, with 13 bases lying between them. CDR1 is SGHAT, CDR2 FQNNGV, per germline. CDR3 protein: CASSSSDSGEQFF. The CDR3 nucleotides are TGTGCCAGCAGCTCCTCGGACAGCGGTGAGCAGTTCTTC. Combining the CDR3 with reference TRBV11-2 and TRBJ2-1 gives the whole variable domain EAGVAQSPRYKIIEKRQSVAFWCNPISGHATLYWYQQILGQGPKLLIQFQNNGVVDDSQLPKDRFSAERLKGVDSTLKIQPAKLEDSAVYLCASSSSDSGEQFFGPGTRLTVL.

This clonotype was picked up many times. V gene TRBV20-1 combines with J gene TRBJ2-3; the match to TRBD2 covers 7 bases. There are 16 residues in the CDR3. The V and J ends lost 0 bases and 4 bases, in that order; junction bases with no gene match: 10. The germline V gene has CDR1 DFQATT and CDR2 SNEGSKA (reference sequence). For the CDR3, the DNA is TGCAGTGCTAGAGATGGTGGACTAGTTGGGTCAGATACGCAGTATTTT. It specifies CSARDGGLVGSDTQYF.

This clonotype was counted between two and nine times. The chain uses TRBV24-1 and TRBJ1-5; D unclear. CDR1 and CDR2 from the germline V gene are KGHDR and SFDVKD. Trimming left V 9 bases short and J 6 bases short, with 5 bases between. The CDR3 covers 10 residues. DNA of the CDR3: TGTGCCACCCTCCGTCAGCCCCAGCATTTT. This codes for CATLRQPQHF.

Ten or more counts support this clonotype. The chain joins TRBV7-9 to TRBJ1-2; 7 bases match TRBD1. CDR1 and CDR2 (germline): SEHNR, FQNEAQ (reference sequence). With 4 bases clipped from V and 5 bases from J, the junction kept 4 bases outside the gene matches. The CDR3 contains 13 residues. Here the CDR3 reads CASSSDREYGYTF. The CDR3 DNA sequence: TGTGCCAGCAGCTCCGACAGGGAATATGGCTACACCTTC.

This clonotype has ten or more counts. This chain uses TRBV10-2 with TRBJ2-7, with D perhaps TRBD1 (5 bases). V gave up 8 bases and J gave up 2 bases, with 19 bases separating them. This CDR3 has 15 residues. CDR1 is WSHSY and CDR2 is SAAADI in the germline V gene. The CDR3: CASGIGAGLTYEQYF. The CDR3 DNA sequence: TGCGCCAGCGGGATAGGGGCTGGGTTGACCTACGAGCAGTACTTC.

This clonotype has a count of ten or more. J is TRBJ2-7 and V is TRBV27, with 7 bases identical to TRBD1. Germline CDR1 MNHEY, CDR2 SMNVEV (reference sequence). Losses at the gene ends were 0 bases for V and 6 bases for J; bases not matched to a gene: 8. This CDR3 is 15 amino acids long. The CDR3 protein is CASSLSSGTDLEQYF. The CDR3, as DNA: TGTGCCAGCAGTTTATCATCCGGGACAGACCTCGAGCAGTACTTC.

The rearrangement uses TRBV7-9 and TRBJ1-1; 8 nucleotides agree with TRBD1. With V trimmed by 4 bases and J by 1 base, 14 bases remained unmatched. The germline CDR1 and CDR2 sequences are SEHNR and FQNEAQ (reference sequence). CDR3 length equals 18 residues. CDR3 coding DNA: TGTGCCAGCAGCTCTGGGACAGGAAGTACCTTTAGGAACACTGAAGCTTTCTTT. Its protein product is CASSSGTGSTFRNTEAFF.

This clonotype was detected many times. The genes are TRBV6-1 and TRBJ2-7; 7 bases line up with TRBD1. Germline lookup yields CDR1 MNHNS and CDR2 SASEGT. There are 16 residues in the CDR3. V gave up 7 bases and J gave up 2 bases; unmatched junction bases: 14. The CDR3 DNA is TGTGCCAGCAAAGTGACGTCCGGGACAGATACCTACGAGCAGTACTTC. Its translation is CASKVTSGTDTYEQYF.